Listed below are T cell receptor beta chains from one sample, sequenced in a study of blood T cell repertoires in COVID-19. Here immunoSEQ multiplex PCR was the method, and the copy in TCRdb shows in-frame clones only, minus some. The data show over 250,000 clones, about 88% seen once. Sequencing input: PBMCs or T cells enriched from blood (not recorded which). Every receptor here comes from a young man with acute COVID-19. The CDR3 runs from the conserved cysteine through the conserved F or W. The D gene is left open where the match is weak.

d_call	v_call	j_call	cdr3_nt	cdr3_aa
.	TRBV20-1	TRBJ2-3	TGCAGTGCTAGTTCTCTAGGCACGCAGTATTTT	CSASSLGTQYF
TRBD2	TRBV12-3/TRBV12-4	TRBJ2-1	TGTGCCGCAGGGGCTAGCGGGGTCAATGAGCAGTTCTTC	CAAGASGVNEQFF
TRBD1	TRBV6-5	TRBJ1-2	TGTGCCAGCCGGACAGGGGGTAACTATGGCTACACCTTC	CASRTGGNYGYTF
TRBD2	TRBV5-1	TRBJ2-3	TGCGCCAGCAGCTTGGCGGCTAGCGGGGGCGACACAGATACGCAGTATTTT	CASSLAASGGDTDTQYF
.	TRBV30	TRBJ2-5	TGTGCCTGGAGTGTAGGAGTTGTGGAGACCCAGTACTTC	CAWSVGVVETQYF
.	TRBV11-2	TRBJ1-1	TGTGCCAGCAGCTGGGGCGCGAACACTGAAGCTTTCTTT	CASSWGANTEAFF
TRBD1	TRBV6-5	TRBJ1-1	TGTGCCAGCAGTTTGCGACCCCCGGGACAGGGGACTGAAGCTTTCTTT	CASSLRPPGQGTEAFF
TRBD1	TRBV6-4	TRBJ1-5	TGTGCCAGCAGTCCGACAGGGCATAGCAATCAGCCCCAGCATTTT	CASSPTGHSNQPQHF
.	TRBV12-3/TRBV12-4	TRBJ1-1	TGTGCCAGCAGTCGGACACAGACTGAAGCTTTCTTT	CASSRTQTEAFF
.	TRBV29-1	TRBJ2-5	TGCAGCGTTGCTGAGGGCCGGAGAGAGACCCAGTACTTC	CSVAEGRRETQYF
.	TRBV19	TRBJ2-5	TGTGCCAGTAGTTCCTTGACGGGAGCTTACCAAGAGACCCAGTACTTC	CASSSLTGAYQETQYF
TRBD2	TRBV19	TRBJ2-1	TGTGCCAGTAGTAATTGGGTTTCGAGCGGGAGGAAAAATGAGCAGTTCTTC	CASSNWVSSGRKNEQFF